The 9 T cell receptor beta chains given below trace back to one sample, sequenced in a study of OX40 agonist ivuxolimab in advanced cancers. Sequencing was performed with immunoSEQ multiplex PCR; in TCRdb, only in-frame clones are kept and a portion is missing. The table lists about 53,000 clones, 75% to 90% of them singletons. The sample here was CD4+ or CD8+ T cells sorted from blood, taken in a trial of the OX40 agonist ivuxolimab. Receptor source: an adult with an advanced solid tumor such as melanoma, head and neck, liver or kidney cancer.

The genes are TRBV10-2 and TRBJ2-1; TRBD2 aligns across 8 bases. Germline CDR1 is WSHSY and CDR2 is SAAADI. The J segment lost 5 bases and the V segment lost 0 bases, leaving 6 bases of the junction unmatched. This CDR3 contains 16 residues. The CDR3 DNA reads TGCGCCAGCAGTGAGTCCGGTACTAGCGGAAACAATGAGCAGTTCTTC. Translating gives CASSESGTSGNNEQFF.

J is TRBJ2-3 and V is TRBV12-5; 10 bases line up with TRBD1. Germline V gene data show CDR1 as LGHNT and CDR2 as FRNRAP. With 3 bases clipped from V and 4 bases from J, the junction kept 4 bases outside the gene matches. This CDR3 spans 15 amino acids. CDR3 bases: TGTGCTAGTGGTTTCGGGACAGGGGTAGCAGATACGCAGTATTTT. Its protein product is CASGFGTGVADTQYF.

The V and J genes are TRBV4-2 and TRBJ1-2; D ambiguous. V lost 0 bases and J 3 bases, leaving 14 bases between the germline ends. Germline V CDR1 and CDR2: LGHNA, YNFKEQ. The CDR3 covers 16 residues. The CDR3 nucleotides read TGTGCCAGCAGCCAAGAAATGACCTTCCAGGACTATGGCTACACCTTC. Translating gives CASSQEMTFQDYGYTF.

This chain joins TRBV30 and TRBJ2-5; TRBD2 matches at 13 bases. The CDR3 consists of 17 residues. Per the germline V gene, CDR1 is GTSNPN and CDR2 is SVGIG (reference sequence). Trimming cost V 0 bases and J 4 bases; bases outside gene matches: 8. The CDR3 DNA sequence: TGTGCCTGGAGTGTATCCCGGACTAGCGGGAGCGGAGAGACCCAGTACTTC. As protein: CAWSVSRTSGSGETQYF.

The chain joins TRBV19 to TRBJ2-5; D possibly corresponds to TRBD2 (6 bases). The CDR3 has 14 residues. Looked up from germline, CDR1 is LNHDA and CDR2 is SQIVND (reference sequence). V was clipped by 4 bases and J by 2 bases, with 11 bases between them. This CDR3 reads CASSTGSGQETQYF. In DNA form, the CDR3 reads TGTGCCAGTAGTACGGGGAGCGGGCAAGAGACCCAGTACTTC. Together with reference TRBV19 and TRBJ2-5, the CDR3 gives the full variable domain: DGGITQSPKYLFRKEGQNVTLSCEQNLNHDAMYWYRQDPGQGLRLIYYSQIVNDFQKGDIAEGYSVSREKKESFPLTVTSAQKNPTAFYLCASSTGSGQETQYFGPGTRLLVL.

This clone came up once. Additional DNA sequences in this sample encode the identical CDR3. This chain links TRBV7-9 with TRBJ2-2; 11 bases are a match to TRBD1. This CDR3 contains 18 residues. V dropped 5 bases and J dropped 2; count of bases not matched to a gene: 10. The V gene's germline CDR1 is SEHNR and CDR2 FQNEAQ (reference sequence). In DNA, the CDR3 is TGTGCCAGCAGCCTGGGGACAGGGGGATTTATTAACACCGGGGAGCTGTTTTTT. This sequence encodes CASSLGTGGFINTGELFF.

This chain uses TRBV5-4 with TRBJ1-4; D remains unclear. This CDR3 region has 14 residues. CDR1 is SGHNT and CDR2 is YYREEE in the germline V gene (reference sequence). The V end was cut by 2 bases, the J end by 2 bases, with 7 bases between. The CDR3 is CASSFGGTNEKLFF. CDR3 nucleotides: TGTGCCAGCAGCTTTGGTGGTACTAATGAAAAACTGTTTTTT.

A single count supports this clone. The rearrangement uses TRBV10-3 and TRBJ2-5; 9 nucleotides align to TRBD1. CDR1 and CDR2 from the germline V gene are ENHRY and SYGVKD. The V segment lost 4 bases and the J segment 5 bases; nucleotides outside the gene matches: 8. The CDR3 runs to 15 residues. In DNA form, the CDR3 reads TGTGCCATCAGTGGGGACAGGGATCTCGTGGAGACCCAGTACTTC. Protein: CAISGDRDLVETQYF.

This rearrangement joins TRBV7-9 to TRBJ2-7; 9 bases match TRBD1. The CDR3 runs 15 residues. With V trimmed by 4 bases and J by 2 bases, 6 bases remained unmatched. Germline V gives CDR1 SEHNR, CDR2 FQNEAQ (reference sequence). CDR3 sequence: CASSSGQGHPYEQYF. The CDR3 coding sequence is TGTGCCAGCAGCTCCGGACAGGGGCACCCCTACGAGCAGTACTTC.